The 10 T cell receptor beta chains listed next were all sequenced from one sample in a study of CD8 T cells in Susac syndrome. Random-hexamer reverse transcription was applied to about 0.5 to 1 ug RNA. TCRdb re-called the immunoSEQ multiplex PCR reads through MiXCR, storing one row per CDR3 protein. The sample includes approximately 140,000 distinct CDR3 sequences, over 80% of them seen just once. Sequencing was carried out using CD8+ T cells from PBMCs. These receptors all stem from a human donor with multiple sclerosis.

This clonotype is a singleton in its sample. The genes are TRBV3-1 and TRBJ1-2, with TRBD1 identical over 7 bases. J gave up 3 bases and V 8 bases, and 15 bases lay outside the gene matches. Germline V lookup: CDR1 LGHDT, CDR2 YNNKEL (reference sequence). The CDR3 totals 16 residues. CDR3 DNA: TGTGCCAGCGCCTATGGAGGGGGCATGCCGCACTATGGCTACACCTTC. Translating gives CASAYGGGMPHYGYTF.

This clonotype was counted once. The J gene is TRBJ1-2, the V gene TRBV12-3 or TRBV12-4, with D unresolved. This CDR3 has 14 residues. V lost 1 base to trimming and J lost 4 bases, with 10 bases between them. For the CDR3, the DNA is TGTGCCAGCAGTTTAGTCTACAGTGCCTATGGCTACACCTTC. Amino acid sequence: CASSLVYSAYGYTF.

This chain uses TRBV6-1 with TRBJ2-1; D gene unclear. This CDR3 spans 13 amino acids. V was shortened by 7 bases and J by 2 bases, with 9 bases between the two germline ends. The germline V gene encodes CDR1 MNHNS and CDR2 SASEGT. The CDR3 spells CASTQVPYNEQFF. The CDR3 nucleotides are TGTGCCAGCACTCAAGTCCCCTACAATGAGCAGTTCTTC.

This clonotype was found a few times. This chain joins TRBV4-3 and TRBJ1-1, with 9 positions matching TRBD1. Unmatched junction bases numbered 12, after V lost 0 bases and J lost 1 base. In germline, CDR1 is LGHNA, CDR2 YSLEER. This CDR3 contains 19 residues. The CDR3 region has the DNA TGCGCCAGCAGCCAAGATAGCGGGACAGGGAGAGGCGGGAACACTGAAGCTTTCTTT. It translates to CASSQDSGTGRGGNTEAFF.

This chain links TRBV5-1 with TRBJ2-1; possible D gene TRBD2, 5 bases. This CDR3 has 18 residues. Germline V CDR1 and CDR2: SGHRS, YFSETQ. Trimming took off 0 bases at V and 1 base at J, with 17 bases between the two ends. CDR3: CASSLDVTEAYSYNEQFF. DNA for the CDR3: TGCGCCAGCAGCTTGGACGTGACGGAGGCCTATTCCTACAATGAGCAGTTCTTC.

V and J are TRBV27 and TRBJ2-1; 8 bases fit TRBD2. The CDR3 contains 13 residues. V shed 6 bases, J shed 5 bases, and the junction held 3 bases outside the gene matches. CDR1 and CDR2 from the germline V gene are MNHEY and SMNVEV (reference sequence). The CDR3 DNA is TGTGCCAGCAGCGGGGGGGTTCACAATGAGCAGTTCTTC. Protein product: CASSGGVHNEQFF.

The rearrangement links TRBV2 to TRBJ2-7; TRBD1 aligns across 11 bases. CDR1 SNHLY and CDR2 FYNNEI come from the germline V gene. Trimming cost V 7 bases and J 4 bases; bases outside gene matches: 15. CDR3 length: 17 residues. Written as DNA, the CDR3 is TGTGCCAGCACGGGGGACAGGGGGTTCCGCACCCCTTACGAGCAGTACTTC. Translated: CASTGDRGFRTPYEQYF.

This clonotype has a single count. The J gene is TRBJ2-5, the V gene TRBV20-1; 12 bases are shared with TRBD2. J gave up 5 bases and V 2 bases, and 9 bases lay outside the gene matches. From germline, CDR1 is DFQATT and CDR2 SNEGSKA (reference sequence). There are 16 residues in the CDR3. The chain's CDR3 is CSARRLAGGRGETQYF. Written as DNA, the CDR3 is TGCAGTGCTAGAAGGCTAGCGGGGGGGCGAGGCGAGACCCAGTACTTC.

This sequence joins TRBV19 and TRBJ2-1; D not certain. With 3 bases removed from V and 6 bases from J, the gap between germline ends came to 9 bases. This CDR3 spans 13 amino acids. Germline CDR1 is LNHDA and CDR2 is SQIVND (reference sequence). The CDR3 is CASSIIAGNEQFF. The CDR3 DNA reads TGTGCCAGTAGTATCATAGCCGGCAATGAGCAGTTCTTC.

The chain uses TRBV12-3 or TRBV12-4 and TRBJ1-5; D perhaps matches TRBD1 (5 bases). The CDR3 sequence is 14 residues long. Deletions cut 3 bases from V and 4 bases from J, with 10 bases between. The CDR3 coding sequence is TGTGCCAGCAGTTTGACTCCAGGGAATCAGCCCCAGCATTTT. Translating it yields CASSLTPGNQPQHF.